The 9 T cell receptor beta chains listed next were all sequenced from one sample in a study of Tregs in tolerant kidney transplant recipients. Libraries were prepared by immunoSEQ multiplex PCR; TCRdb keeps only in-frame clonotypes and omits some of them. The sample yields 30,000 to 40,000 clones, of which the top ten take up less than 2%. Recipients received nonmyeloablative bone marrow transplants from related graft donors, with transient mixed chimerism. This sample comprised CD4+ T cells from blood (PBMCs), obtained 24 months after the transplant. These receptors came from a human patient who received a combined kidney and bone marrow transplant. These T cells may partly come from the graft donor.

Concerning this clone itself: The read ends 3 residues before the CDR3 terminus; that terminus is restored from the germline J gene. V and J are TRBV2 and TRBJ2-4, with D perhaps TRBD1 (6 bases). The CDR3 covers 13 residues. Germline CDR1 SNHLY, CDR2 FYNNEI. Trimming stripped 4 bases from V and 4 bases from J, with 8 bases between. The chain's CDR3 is CASSGTAKNIQYF. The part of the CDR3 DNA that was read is TGTGCCAGCAGTGGGACAGCAAAAAACATT.

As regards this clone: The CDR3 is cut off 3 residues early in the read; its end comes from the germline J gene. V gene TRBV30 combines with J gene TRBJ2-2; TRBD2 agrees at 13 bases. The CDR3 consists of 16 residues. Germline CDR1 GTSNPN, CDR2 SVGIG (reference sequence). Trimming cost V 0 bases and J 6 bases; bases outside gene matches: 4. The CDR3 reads CAWSVQLAGGPGELFF. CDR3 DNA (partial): TGTGCCTGGAGTGTACAACTAGCGGGAGGGCCCGGGGAG.

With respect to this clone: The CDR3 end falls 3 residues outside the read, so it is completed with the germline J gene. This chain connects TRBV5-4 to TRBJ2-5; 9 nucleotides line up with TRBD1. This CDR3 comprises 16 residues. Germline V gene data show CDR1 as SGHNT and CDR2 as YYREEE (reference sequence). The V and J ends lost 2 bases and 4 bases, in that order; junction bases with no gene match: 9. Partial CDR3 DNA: TGTGCCAGCAGCTTCAGCCGGGACAGGGCGGGAGAGACC. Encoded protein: CASSFSRDRAGET. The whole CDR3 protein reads CASSFSRDRAGETQYF.

CDR3 region: CAWASGGNTGELFF. Incomplete CDR3 DNA: TGTGCCTGGGCTAGCGGGGGGAACACCGGGGAG. This rearrangement joins TRBV30 to TRBJ2-2; 10 bases are shared with TRBD2. The sequenced fragment ends 3 residues before the CDR3 boundary, so the rest is inferred from the germline J gene. V was pared by 5 bases and J by 1 base, with 1 base of the junction left unmatched. The CDR3 sequence is 14 residues long. Germline-derived CDR1 and CDR2 are GTSNPN and SVGIG (reference sequence).

CDR3 residues: CSARVSAGTGHGYTF. The part of the CDR3 DNA that was read is TGCAGTGCTAGAGTTTCAGCGGGGACAGGGCATGGC. This sequence joins TRBV20-1 and TRBJ1-2; 9 bases map to TRBD1. With the read ending 3 residues before the CDR3 end, the germline J gene is used to fill in that end. V trimming: 1 base; J trimming: 6 bases; junction bases outside the gene matches: 9. The CDR3 is 15 residues long. Per the germline V gene, CDR1 is DFQATT and CDR2 is SNEGSKA (reference sequence).

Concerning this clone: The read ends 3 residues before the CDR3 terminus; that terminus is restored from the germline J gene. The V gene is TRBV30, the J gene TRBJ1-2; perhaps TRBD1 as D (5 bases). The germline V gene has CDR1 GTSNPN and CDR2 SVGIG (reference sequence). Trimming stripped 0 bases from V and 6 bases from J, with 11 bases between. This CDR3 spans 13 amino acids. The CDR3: CAWSVGAADGYTF. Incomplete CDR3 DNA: TGTGCCTGGAGTGTAGGGGCAGCCGATGGC.

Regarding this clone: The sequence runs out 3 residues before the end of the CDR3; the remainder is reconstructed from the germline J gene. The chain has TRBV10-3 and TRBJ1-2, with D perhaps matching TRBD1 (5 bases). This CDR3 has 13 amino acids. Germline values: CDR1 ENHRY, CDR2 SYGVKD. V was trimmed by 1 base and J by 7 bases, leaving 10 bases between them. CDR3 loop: CAISEFSGRGYTF. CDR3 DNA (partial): TGTGCCATCAGTGAGTTTTCAGGGCGTGGC.

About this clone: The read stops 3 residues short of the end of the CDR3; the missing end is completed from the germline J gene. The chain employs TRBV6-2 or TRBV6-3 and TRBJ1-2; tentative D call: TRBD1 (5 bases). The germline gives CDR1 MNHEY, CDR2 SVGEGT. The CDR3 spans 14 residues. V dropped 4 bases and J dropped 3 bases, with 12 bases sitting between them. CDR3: CASSLVQVDYGYTF. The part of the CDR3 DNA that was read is TGTGCCAGCAGTTTGGTACAGGTTGACTATGGC.

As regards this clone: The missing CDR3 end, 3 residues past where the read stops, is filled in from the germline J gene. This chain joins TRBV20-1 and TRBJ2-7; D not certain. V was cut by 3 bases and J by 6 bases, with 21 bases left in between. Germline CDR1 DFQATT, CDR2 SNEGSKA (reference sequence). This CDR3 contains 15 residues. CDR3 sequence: CSASSSALKAREQYF. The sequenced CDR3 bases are TGCAGTGCTAGTAGTTCGGCACTAAAGGCTCGCGAG.